The present T cell receptor beta chain was sequenced within a study of Graves' ophthalmopathy and Graves' hyperthyroidism. Study as a whole: There was a collection of peripheral blood at initial diagnosis, before any treatment. General observations from the study: Sensitivity reached 87.88% and specificity roughly 81% for a 13-signature model separating ophthalmopathy from stable hyperthyroidism. Blood samples also showed most expanded thyroid clonotypes exceeding 0.001 frequency.

Symptoms, serum thyroxine and TRAb, thyroid ultrasound, and orbital computed tomography formed the diagnostic basis. RNA transcripts served as template for amplifying TCR beta CDR3 sequences. A first-round RT-PCR used HTBI primers, followed by a second-round multiplex PCR. TCRdb recomputed calls from the multiplex PCR reads with MiXCR, one row per CDR3 protein. There are over 500,000 distinct CDR3 sequences in the sample; 22% occur only once, and roughly 7.4% lies in the top ten. Germline CDR1 is MNHNS and CDR2 is SASEGT. The CDR3 totals 15 residues. Trimming shortened V by 7 bases and J by 1 base, and 16 bases separated the two germline ends. As to this clonotype: Its antigen is undetermined.

The rearrangement links TRBV6-1 to TRBJ1-1, with D possibly being TRBD1 (6 bases). The sequenced sample was peripheral blood. The receptor was derived from a woman aged 18-30 years with stable Graves' hyperthyroidism. Some clones in this sample may be carry-over from other donors' samples. The CDR3 protein is CASTGTGTSNTEAFF. DNA for the CDR3: TGTGCCAGCACTGGCACAGGGACCTCGAACACTGAAGCTTTCTTT.